This T cell receptor (beta chain) was obtained from a study of cytomegalovirus exposure and HLA in healthy donors. Study as a whole: Tens of millions of unique TCRs from HLA-typed donors were held in an early release of data. Whole-study results and caveats: Among the most significant clusters, several appeared linked to common viral pathogens in a later analysis. The authors later linked a missense DCLRE1C variant to TCR beta V- and J-gene trimming.

The primer mix had 60 Vbeta and 13 Jbeta primers. The protocol was immunoSEQ multiplex PCR, while the TCRdb copy is restricted to in-frame clones and leaves out a portion. Here the sample spans about 150,000 clones, 70% being singletons. Unrecorded immune exposures were likely, despite nominal health at sampling. Concerning this clone itself: The antigen remains undetermined.

The V segment lost 7 bases and the J segment 5 bases; nucleotides outside the gene matches: 8. This CDR3 is built from 15 residues. Germline V gene data show CDR1 as MNHEY and CDR2 as SVGAGI. The receptor was isolated from a woman aged 55-69 years in good health and CMV-seropositive. The chain couples TRBV6-5 to TRBJ2-7; 13 positions match TRBD2. Sample: PBMCs. The CDR3: CASKTGLAGNHEQYF. In DNA, the CDR3 is TGTGCCAGCAAAACGGGACTAGCGGGAAACCACGAGCAGTACTTC.